The next 13 T cell receptor beta chains were all read from a single sample in a study of response to subunit inactivated influenza vaccine. MiXCR, run by TCRdb on the RT-PCR reads, gives a single entry per CDR3 protein. In the table there are some 300,000 distinct CDR3 sequences, around 20% of which are singletons. Sequences were derived from PBMCs from blood, sampled approximately 22 months after vaccination. All receptors come from a man between 50 and 69 years old who received an inactivated influenza vaccine.

This clonotype was detected only a few times. The chain is built from TRBV20-1 and TRBJ1-4; D remains ambiguous. The CDR3 totals 12 residues. CDR1 is DFQATT, CDR2 SNEGSKA, per germline (reference sequence). DNA of the CDR3: TGCAGAGTCCGAACTCTAAATGAAAAACTGTTTTTT. It specifies CRVRTLNEKLFF.

V and J are TRBV11-2 and TRBJ2-1; tentatively, D is TRBD1 (5 bases). The length of the CDR3 is 14 residues. Germline values: CDR1 SGHAT, CDR2 FQNNGV. Between the trimmed V and J ends, which lost 3 bases and 8 bases, there was a span of 14 bases. CDR3 bases: TGTGCCAGCAGCTTTGAGGCAGGGCGACATGAGCAGTTCTTC. Translation gives CASSFEAGRHEQFF. Combining the CDR3 with reference TRBV11-2 and TRBJ2-1 gives the whole variable domain EAGVAQSPRYKIIEKRQSVAFWCNPISGHATLYWYQQILGQGPKLLIQFQNNGVVDDSQLPKDRFSAERLKGVDSTLKIQPAKLEDSAVYLCASSFEAGRHEQFFGPGTRLTVL.

The genes are TRBV20-1 and TRBJ2-1, with D hard to call. There are 15 residues in the CDR3. The germline gives CDR1 DFQATT, CDR2 SNEGSKA (reference sequence). Trimming cost V 6 bases and J 0 bases, with 15 bases left between them. DNA of the CDR3: TGCAGTGCCACCAAAGGAGCGAGCTCCTACAATGAGCAGTTCTTC. Protein product: CSATKGASSYNEQFF.

This clonotype was observed a handful of times. The chain is built from TRBV9 and TRBJ1-5; TRBD1 matches 7 bases. Germline V gives CDR1 SGDLS, CDR2 YYNGEE. This CDR3 region has 16 residues. Unmatched junction bases numbered 8, after V lost 3 bases and J lost 2 bases. CDR3 region: CASSGGGGGGNQPQHF. The CDR3 DNA sequence: TGTGCCAGCAGCGGCGGAGGAGGGGGCGGCAATCAGCCCCAGCATTTT.

A few counts support this clonotype. This chain connects TRBV29-1 to TRBJ2-3; 7 bases match TRBD2. In germline, CDR1 is SQVTM, CDR2 ANQGSEA. This CDR3 comprises 12 residues. The ends lost 4 bases at V and 3 bases at J; junction bases unmatched: 1. The CDR3 loop reads CSVGEGTDTQYF. The DNA of the CDR3 is TGCAGCGTTGGGGAGGGGACAGATACGCAGTATTTT.

The chain recombines TRBV4-3 with TRBJ1-1; D might be TRBD1 (6 bases). The ends were cut back, 1 base at V and 5 bases at J, with 14 bases in the middle. CDR1 LGHNA and CDR2 YSLEER come from the germline V gene. This CDR3 has 15 amino acids. CDR3 protein: CASSQGGGLSTEAFF. CDR3 DNA sequence: TGCGCCAGCAGCCAAGGAGGGGGGCTCTCGACTGAAGCTTTCTTT.

The chain combines TRBV18 with TRBJ1-6; 7 bases match TRBD1. The germline CDR1 and CDR2 sequences are KGHSH and LQKENI. The CDR3 spans 15 residues. J gave up 7 bases and V 1 base, and 4 bases lay outside the gene matches. The CDR3 loop is CASSPQGAWNSPLHF. The CDR3 bases are TGTGCCAGCTCACCACAGGGGGCCTGGAATTCACCCCTCCACTTT.

This rearrangement joins TRBV28 to TRBJ1-3; D ambiguous. Germline CDR1 is MDHEN and CDR2 is SYDVKM. Trimming removed 5 bases at V and 3 bases at J, with 11 bases between. The CDR3 contains 14 residues. The CDR3 nucleotides are TGTGCCAGCAGTACTGATCAGATTGGAAACACCATATATTTT. Encoded protein: CASSTDQIGNTIYF. Supplemented by reference TRBV28 and TRBJ1-3, the full variable domain reads DVKVTQSSRYLVKRTGEKVFLECVQDMDHENMFWYRQDPGLGLRLIYFSYDVKMKEKGDIPEGYSVSREKKERFSLILESASTNQTSMYLCASSTDQIGNTIYFGEGSWLTVV.

J is TRBJ2-7 and V is TRBV12-3 or TRBV12-4, with TRBD2 as a possible D gene (6 bases). The CDR3 spans 11 residues. Trimming took 5 bases from V and 6 from J, leaving 8 bases between them. The CDR3 loop is CASSEGGEQYF. In nucleotides, the CDR3 is TGTGCCAGCAGTGAGGGAGGCGAGCAGTACTTC.

The rearrangement links TRBV2 to TRBJ2-2, with 9 bases identical to TRBD1. CDR3 length: 16 amino acids. The germline V gene has CDR1 SNHLY and CDR2 FYNNEI. Unmatched junction bases numbered 5, after V lost 5 bases and J lost 1 base. The CDR3 coding sequence is TGTGCCAGCAGTTCCGGACAGGGGCGGAACACCGGGGAGCTGTTTTTT. Translating it yields CASSSGQGRNTGELFF.

The rearrangement joins TRBV6-2 or TRBV6-3 to TRBJ2-4; 7 nucleotides line up with TRBD2. J was trimmed by 0 bases and V by 0 bases; bases with no gene match: 5. The V gene's germline CDR1 is MNHEY and CDR2 SVGEGT. This CDR3 has 17 residues. The CDR3 reads CASSYSGLAVAKNIQYF. The CDR3 DNA reads TGTGCCAGCAGTTACTCGGGTCTAGCGGTAGCCAAAAACATTCAGTACTTC.

This clonotype was picked up many times. The chain employs TRBV4-1 and TRBJ1-2, with 7 bases fitting TRBD1. CDR3 length equals 15 residues. The V segment lost 1 base and the J segment 0 bases; nucleotides outside the gene matches: 2. The germline V gene has CDR1 MGHRA and CDR2 YSYEKL. This chain's CDR3 is CASSQGTGANYGYTF. The CDR3 bases are TGCGCCAGCAGCCAAGGGACAGGCGCTAACTATGGCTACACCTTC.

The chain joins TRBV20-1 to TRBJ2-2; D is undetermined. Germline V lookup: CDR1 DFQATT, CDR2 SNEGSKA (reference sequence). V lost 6 bases and J lost 0, with 11 bases in between. This CDR3 has 14 amino acids. CDR3 sequence (DNA): TGCAGTGCCAAGGGAACCGCGAACACCGGGGAGCTGTTTTTT. This gives the protein CSAKGTANTGELFF.